The 11 T cell receptor beta chains reported below all come from one sample, sequenced in a study of vaccination effects on CD4 cells after COVID-19. The table came from immunoSEQ multiplex PCR; TCRdb's copy has only in-frame clones and leaves some out. The table includes some 30,000 clones, 70% detected once. The culture ran for less than 12 days, and then CD4+ T cells were isolated. Their recognized antigens are unknown. The source was CD4+ T cells from PBMCs cultured without peptide, collected before COVID-19 vaccination. The receptors come from a human donor who received a COVID-19 vaccine.

The table lists this clone with a count of one. The V and J genes are TRBV6-1 and TRBJ1-2; D not certain. The CDR3 spans 15 residues. Trimming stripped 1 base from V and 2 bases from J, with 11 bases between. CDR1 MNHNS and CDR2 SASEGT come from the germline V gene. The chain's CDR3 is CASSEGASANYGYTF. The CDR3 DNA reads TGTGCCAGCAGTGAAGGGGCATCTGCCAACTATGGCTACACCTTC.

This rearrangement joins TRBV6-4 to TRBJ2-1; 10 bases map to TRBD2. The CDR3 loop spans 15 amino acids. Trimming at V came to 3 bases and at J to 6 bases, leaving 5 bases not matched to a gene. Germline CDR1 MRHNA, CDR2 SNTAGT. In DNA form, the CDR3 reads TGTGCCAGCAGTGAAAGCGGGGGGGCTAGCAATGAGCAGTTCTTC. This sequence encodes CASSESGGASNEQFF.

The rearrangement links TRBV15 to TRBJ2-1; D may be TRBD2 (5 bases). This CDR3 has 18 amino acids. V lost 2 bases and J lost 0, with 17 bases in between. The germline CDR1 and CDR2 sequences are LNHNV and YYDKDF (reference sequence). The CDR3 spells CATSRSPGSGSSYNEQFF. CDR3 coding DNA: TGTGCCACCAGCAGATCTCCGGGGAGTGGCAGCTCCTACAATGAGCAGTTCTTC.

This rearrangement joins TRBV11-2 to TRBJ2-7; D might be TRBD1 or TRBD2, each matching 5 bases. V was shortened by 5 bases and J by 0 bases, with 14 bases between the two germline ends. Looked up from germline, CDR1 is SGHAT and CDR2 is FQNNGV. The CDR3 is made up of 15 amino acids. CDR3 nucleotides: TGTGCCAGCAGCCTAAGGGACCGTAGCTCCTACGAGCAGTACTTC. This sequence encodes CASSLRDRSSYEQYF.

This clone was seen a handful of times. The chain uses TRBV19 and TRBJ1-6; 8 nucleotides agree with TRBD1. V was pared by 3 bases and J by 7 bases, with 5 bases of the junction left unmatched. In germline, CDR1 is LNHDA, CDR2 SQIVND (reference sequence). The CDR3 loop spans 15 amino acids. The CDR3 loop is CASSIEDRANSPLHF. CDR3 in DNA: TGTGCCAGTAGTATTGAGGACAGGGCAAATTCACCCCTCCACTTT.

The chain recombines TRBV25-1 with TRBJ2-1; D possibly uses TRBD1 or TRBD2 (5 bases each). The germline V gene has CDR1 MGHDK and CDR2 SYGVNS. The V gene lost 7 bases and the J gene lost 2 bases, with 18 bases spanning the gap. The CDR3 length is 16 residues. CDR3 region: CASTARDGVAYNEQFF. CDR3 in DNA: TGTGCCAGCACCGCTAGGGACGGGGTTGCCTACAATGAGCAGTTCTTC.

CDR3 nucleotide sequence: TGCGCCAGCAGCTTGGGTGGACAGGGCCATCAGCCCCAGCATTTT. It yields the protein CASSLGGQGHQPQHF. V gene TRBV5-1 combines with J gene TRBJ1-5, with 8 nucleotides matching TRBD1. The CDR3 contains 15 residues. Germline-derived CDR1 and CDR2 are SGHRS and YFSETQ. The V gene end was trimmed by 0 bases and the J gene end by 5 bases; junction bases not matched to a gene: 4.

The chain uses TRBV5-4 and TRBJ2-3; D remains unclear. Trimming shortened V by 0 bases and J by 2 bases, and 7 bases separated the two germline ends. This CDR3 region has 14 residues. Germline V CDR1 and CDR2: SGHNT, YYREEE (reference sequence). CDR3: CASSLALATDTQYF. The CDR3 coding sequence is TGTGCCAGCAGCTTGGCCTTAGCCACAGATACGCAGTATTTT.

This chain joins TRBV2 and TRBJ2-7; the D call may be TRBD1 or TRBD2 (6 bases each). CDR1 SNHLY and CDR2 FYNNEI come from the germline V gene. V lost 6 bases, J lost 7 bases, and 25 bases lay in between. The CDR3 is 16 amino acids. The CDR3 reads CASRGRLWDTLEEQYF. DNA of the CDR3: TGTGCCAGCAGAGGGAGGTTGTGGGACACCCTAGAGGAGCAGTACTTC.

The V gene is TRBV6-5, the J gene TRBJ1-6; TRBD1 agrees at 8 bases. The CDR3 is 15 residues long. V lost 6 bases to trimming and J lost 11 bases; unmatched junction nucleotides: 12. Germline V gene sequence: CDR1 MNHEY, CDR2 SVGAGI. CDR3 in amino acids: CASRDSGTGGPPLHF. As DNA, the CDR3 is TGTGCCAGCAGAGACTCCGGGACAGGAGGACCACCCCTCCACTTT.

Written as DNA, the CDR3 is TGTGCCAGCAGCTTAGAGGCCTACAATGAGCAGTTCTTC. Translating it yields CASSLEAYNEQFF. The rearrangement joins TRBV11-2 to TRBJ2-1; D gene uncertain. The CDR3 spans 13 residues. Germline CDR1 is SGHAT and CDR2 is FQNNGV. Trimming stripped 0 bases from V and 2 bases from J, with 2 bases between.